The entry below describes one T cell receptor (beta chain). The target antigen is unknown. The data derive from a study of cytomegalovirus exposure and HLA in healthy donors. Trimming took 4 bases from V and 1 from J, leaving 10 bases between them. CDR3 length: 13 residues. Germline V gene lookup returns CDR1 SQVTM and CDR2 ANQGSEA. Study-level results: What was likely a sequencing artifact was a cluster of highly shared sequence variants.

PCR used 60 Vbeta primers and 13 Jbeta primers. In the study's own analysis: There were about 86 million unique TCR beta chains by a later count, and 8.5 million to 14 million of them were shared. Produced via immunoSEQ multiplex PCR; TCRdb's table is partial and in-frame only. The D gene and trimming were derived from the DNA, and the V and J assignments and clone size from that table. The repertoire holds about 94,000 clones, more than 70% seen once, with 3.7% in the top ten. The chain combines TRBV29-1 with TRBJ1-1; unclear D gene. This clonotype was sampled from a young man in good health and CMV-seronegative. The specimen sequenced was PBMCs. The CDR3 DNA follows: TGCAGCGTTGTACTCGACACGAACACTGAAGCTTTCTTT. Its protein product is CSVVLDTNTEAFF. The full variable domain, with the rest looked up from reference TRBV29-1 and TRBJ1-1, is SAVISQKPSRDICQRGTSLTIQCQVDSQVTMMFWYRQQPGQSLTLIATANQGSEATYESGFVIDKFPISRPNLTFSTLTVSNMSPEDSSIYLCSVVLDTNTEAFFGQGTRLTVV.